This T cell receptor (beta chain) stems from a study of blood T cell repertoires in COVID-19 (TCRdb year 2020). Some background on the complete study: Samples covering the acute and convalescent phases of COVID-19 were provided by collaborators in the United States, Italy and Spain. The material from the prospective study consisted of cDNA or gDNA derived from T cells, B-cell-depleted T cells, or PBMCs. Deeply sampled blood TCRbeta repertoires from subjects exposed to, actively infected with, or recovered from COVID-19 were included in the dataset. The repertoires were released in a freely available public database meant as a resource for research on the immune response to SARS-CoV-2. The samples were drawn from two sources: the first 160 participants of the ongoing ImmuneRACE study, and over 1,000 subjects contributed by 6 global collaborators. A de-identified subject ID, COVID-19 status, age in years and sex were almost always included in the sample metadata. Where HLA class I and class II types were available, the types were taken from metadata supplied by the sample provider, not from assay-based typing.

Comments on this clone: Its cognate antigen has yet to be identified. One base away there is no much larger clone; base qualities are not given.

The immunoSEQ Assay, a bias-controlled multiplex PCR, was used to amplify TCRbeta CDR3 regions from genomic DNA. In the authors' own workflow: The number of nucleated cells in each sample was estimated by amplification of reference gene primers within the assay. To quantify the absolute abundance of each unique TCRbeta CDR3 rearrangement, sequence reads were collapsed and filtered. For each sample, productive Simpson clonality was calculated by taking the square root of Simpson's diversity index across productive rearrangements. TCRdb carries this immuneACCESS record with in-frame sequences only. Its versions omit some clonotypes, under half of them owing to an unresolved V gene in the studies checked, with the rest unexplained. The DNA gave D and trimming, while V, J and clone size come from that table. This sample lists about 300,000 clones; 65% to 85% were detected once. Of the sample, 0.95% to 1.5% is held by the ten largest clones.

Whole blood was collected in K2EDTA tubes by collaborating institutions according to the institutions' own protocols. For TCRbeta analysis, collaborators shipped samples in one of three forms: frozen whole blood, isolated PBMCs, or DNA extracted from either of those sample types. Counted from cysteine to phenylalanine, this CDR3 has 19 amino acids. The entry retains the CDR3 DNA only, 57 bases that are in frame from base 1. The germline V gene sets CDR1 to MNHNS and CDR2 to SASEGT. From V the trimming removes 1 base and from J it removes 6 bases, while the gene matches leave 17 bases of the junction unaccounted for. Results the study describes overall, beyond this receptor: The amount of clinical and demographic metadata varied by source and participant and was provided uncurated.

The receptor chain draws on TRBV6-1 and TRBJ2-2; the central 7 bases match TRBD1. Sample: peripheral blood. The TCR originated in a woman aged 50 to 60 with acute or convalescent COVID-19. The nucleotides are TGTGCCAGCAGTGAAGGTGTTGGGATCCGGACAGGACACGCCGGGGAGCTGTTTTTT. The encoded protein is CASSEGVGIRTGHAGELFF.